These 20 T cell receptor beta chains share one sample of origin, sequenced in a study of blood T cell repertoires in COVID-19. Clones were sequenced by immunoSEQ multiplex PCR, and TCRdb holds only the in-frame ones, with some missing. The table includes approximately 70,000 clones, around 86% detected once. What was sequenced was peripheral blood. The receptors were sampled from a man between 65 and 85 years old with active or convalescent COVID-19.

The chain is built from TRBV6-4 and TRBJ1-4, with TRBD1 identical over 8 bases. CDR1 MRHNA and CDR2 SNTAGT come from the germline V gene. Germline trimming cut 0 bases from V and 0 bases from J; bases unmatched to any gene: 9. The CDR3 totals 19 residues. The DNA for the CDR3 is TGTGCCAGCAGTGACTCGAGGACAGGGACCCCTGCAACTAATGAAAAACTGTTTTTT. This encodes CASSDSRTGTPATNEKLFF.

J is TRBJ1-1 and V is TRBV18, with 9 bases matching TRBD1. This CDR3 is 17 amino acids long. Germline V gene sequence: CDR1 KGHSH, CDR2 LQKENI. V trimming: 4 bases; J trimming: 4 bases; junction bases outside the gene matches: 13. The CDR3 nucleotides are TGTGCCAGCTCACAGAACGGGACAGGGAGGGTTTGCACTGAAGCTTTCTTT. Translating gives CASSQNGTGRVCTEAFF.

The chain uses TRBV29-1 and TRBJ2-6; no clear D. This CDR3 has 14 amino acids. CDR1 is SQVTM and CDR2 is ANQGSEA in the germline V gene. Trimming took 4 bases from V and 0 from J, leaving 7 bases between them. The CDR3 here is CSVGATSGANVLTF. CDR3 DNA: TGCAGCGTTGGGGCAACCTCTGGGGCCAACGTCCTGACTTTC. The variable domain in full, completed from reference TRBV29-1 and TRBJ2-6, reads SAVISQKPSRDICQRGTSLTIQCQVDSQVTMMFWYRQQPGQSLTLIATANQGSEATYESGFVIDKFPISRPNLTFSTLTVSNMSPEDSSIYLCSVGATSGANVLTFGAGSRLTVL.

The V call is TRBV7-2, the J call TRBJ1-1; D call uncertain. Germline loops: CDR1 SGHTA, CDR2 FQGNSA. The V end was cut by 3 bases, the J end by 0 bases, with 5 bases between. The CDR3 spans 13 residues. The CDR3 DNA is TGTGCCAGCAGCTTTTCCTTGAACACTGAAGCTTTCTTT. Its translation is CASSFSLNTEAFF.

This chain connects TRBV27 to TRBJ2-2; D ambiguous. The ends were cut back, 4 bases at V and 6 bases at J, with 6 bases in the middle. This CDR3 spans 12 amino acids. Germline values: CDR1 MNHEY, CDR2 SMNVEV (reference sequence). The CDR3 coding sequence is TGTGCCAGCAGTTCCATCCCCGGGGAGCTGTTTTTT. It encodes CASSSIPGELFF.

V and J are TRBV5-5 and TRBJ2-6; 8 positions match TRBD1. Trimming cost V 1 base and J 3 bases; bases outside gene matches: 9. CDR3 length: 18 amino acids. The V gene's germline CDR1 is SGHKS and CDR2 YYEKEE (reference sequence). The CDR3 sequence is CASSLLGQVTNGANVLTF. DNA of the CDR3: TGTGCCAGCAGCTTGTTGGGACAGGTGACTAATGGGGCCAACGTCCTGACTTTC.

The chain's CDR3 is CASSSPRGGLGTEAFF. In DNA, the CDR3 is TGTGCCAGCAGCTCGCCGAGGGGGGGATTGGGCACTGAAGCTTTCTTT. The V call is TRBV7-9, the J call TRBJ1-1; D perhaps matches TRBD1 (6 bases). Between the trimmed V and J ends, which lost 4 bases and 4 bases, there was a span of 19 bases. The germline CDR1 and CDR2 sequences are SEHNR and FQNEAQ (reference sequence). This CDR3 is 16 amino acids long.

This chain links TRBV5-1 with TRBJ2-7; D is unclear. The CDR3 spans 15 residues. Germline loops: CDR1 SGHRS, CDR2 YFSETQ. Between the trimmed V and J ends, which lost 0 bases and 3 bases, there was a span of 13 bases. In DNA form, the CDR3 reads TGCGCCAGCAGCTTGGCCGGTGTAAATAGCTACGAGCAGTACTTC. It specifies CASSLAGVNSYEQYF.

The chain links TRBV5-4 to TRBJ2-5; 9 bases line up with TRBD2. From germline, CDR1 is SGHNT and CDR2 YYREEE (reference sequence). The CDR3 is 13 amino acids. With V trimmed by 5 bases and J by 4 bases, 3 bases remained unmatched. The CDR3 sequence is CASSWRGGETQYF. CDR3 bases: TGTGCCAGCAGTTGGCGGGGGGGAGAGACCCAGTACTTC.

V usage is TRBV27 and J usage is TRBJ1-6; 7 nucleotides line up with TRBD1. Germline CDR1 reads MNHEY; CDR2 reads SMNVEV (reference sequence). The CDR3 has 14 residues. J was trimmed by 10 bases and V by 4 bases; bases with no gene match: 7. The CDR3 DNA is TGTGCCAGCAGTTCACAGGGGTACTACTCACCCCTCCACTTT. Protein sequence: CASSSQGYYSPLHF.

This chain links TRBV15 with TRBJ1-4; D is perhaps TRBD1 (6 bases). The CDR3 sequence is 14 residues long. Germline V CDR1 and CDR2: LNHNV, YYDKDF (reference sequence). Trimming took 3 bases from V and 6 from J, leaving 11 bases between them. CDR3 region: CATSRPGVHEKLFF. CDR3 nucleotide sequence: TGTGCCACCAGCAGGCCAGGGGTTCATGAAAAACTGTTTTTT.

The chain joins TRBV7-8 to TRBJ2-5, with TRBD1 matching over 7 bases. The CDR3 runs 15 residues. Germline values: CDR1 SGHVS, CDR2 FQNEAQ. V was clipped by 0 bases and J by 5 bases; unmatched bases: 6. Here the CDR3 reads CASSLAGTVTETQYF. The DNA for the CDR3 is TGTGCCAGCAGCTTAGCCGGGACAGTTACTGAGACCCAGTACTTC.

This chain connects TRBV27 to TRBJ2-7; 11 bases match TRBD1. Germline CDR1 is MNHEY and CDR2 is SMNVEV (reference sequence). The CDR3 has 15 amino acids. V lost 3 bases and J lost 4; bases outside the gene matches: 5. The CDR3 DNA follows: TGTGCCAGCAGTTTCGGACAGGGGGCGCTTTACGAGCAGTACTTC. The encoded protein is CASSFGQGALYEQYF.

This sequence joins TRBV18 and TRBJ1-3; 10 bases are shared with TRBD1. With 2 bases clipped from V and 2 bases from J, the junction kept 3 bases outside the gene matches. CDR1 and CDR2 from the germline V gene are KGHSH and LQKENI. CDR3 size: 16 residues. CDR3 in amino acids: CASSPDRGLAGNTIYF. The DNA of the CDR3 is TGTGCCAGCTCACCAGACAGGGGGCTTGCTGGAAACACCATATATTTT.

The genes are TRBV10-3 and TRBJ1-1, with TRBD1 matching 9 bases. The germline V gene encodes CDR1 ENHRY and CDR2 SYGVKD. J gave up 5 bases and V 3 bases, and 7 bases lay outside the gene matches. The CDR3 has 15 residues. In DNA, the CDR3 is TGTGCCATCAGTGATAGGGACAGGGCGAAGACTGAAGCTTTCTTT. Translation gives CAISDRDRAKTEAFF.

V is TRBV7-9 and J is TRBJ1-3; D is undetermined. Germline CDR1 is SEHNR and CDR2 is FQNEAQ (reference sequence). The V end was cut by 5 bases, the J end by 0 bases, with 14 bases between. The length of the CDR3 is 16 residues. For the CDR3, the DNA is TGTGCCAGCAGCCTCCCTTGGAGGACCTCTGGAAACACCATATATTTT. Translating gives CASSLPWRTSGNTIYF.

This chain uses TRBV6-5 with TRBJ1-1; weak D call: TRBD1 (6 bases). The CDR3 covers 13 residues. From germline, CDR1 is MNHEY and CDR2 SVGAGI. The V gene lost 6 bases and the J gene lost 10 bases, with 18 bases spanning the gap. CDR3: CASRIQGQGRAFF. In DNA, the CDR3 is TGTGCCAGCAGAATACAGGGACAAGGTCGAGCTTTCTTT.

This clone has just a few counts. V and J are TRBV10-1 and TRBJ2-5; D is unclear. Germline V lookup: CDR1 WNHNN, CDR2 SYGVQD (reference sequence). The CDR3 is made up of 11 amino acids. The ends were cut back, 2 bases at V and 5 bases at J, with 3 bases in the middle. This CDR3 reads CASSERETQYF. The CDR3 coding sequence is TGCGCCAGCAGTGAGCGGGAGACCCAGTACTTC.

The rearrangement uses TRBV2 and TRBJ1-6; TRBD1 agrees at 11 bases. Germline V gene lookup returns CDR1 SNHLY and CDR2 FYNNEI. The CDR3 has 15 amino acids. With V trimmed by 6 bases and J by 8 bases, 6 bases remained unmatched. In nucleotides, the CDR3 is TGTGCCAGCAGAGCCCCGGGACAGGGGGATTCACCCCTCCACTTT. Translating it yields CASRAPGQGDSPLHF.

A single count supports this clone. The CDR3 region has the DNA TGTGCCAGCGCCGGGAGCTCAGATACGCAGTATTTT. Its translation: CASAGSSDTQYF. The J gene is TRBJ2-3, the V gene TRBV6-5; D possibly corresponds to TRBD2 (6 bases). V shed 8 bases and J shed 4 bases, with 10 bases lying between them. The CDR3 length is 12 residues. Germline CDR1 is MNHEY and CDR2 is SVGAGI.